This T cell receptor beta chain came from a study of cytomegalovirus exposure and HLA in healthy donors. Using immunoSEQ multiplex PCR, the repertoire was profiled, and TCRdb retains in-frame clones only, with some absent. The table has 200,000 or so clones, about nine tenths seen once. Per the germline V gene, CDR1 is KGHSH and CDR2 is LQKENI. The CDR3 consists of 16 residues. V gave up 0 bases and J gave up 1 base; unmatched junction bases: 5. Sequencing used PBMCs. This chain connects TRBV18 to TRBJ2-7; 8 nucleotides agree with TRBD1. This clonotype originated in a woman younger than 35 in good health and CMV-seropositive. CDR3: CASSPPGDRSSYEQYF. CDR3 coding DNA: TGTGCCAGCTCACCACCCGGGGACAGGTCTTCCTACGAGCAGTACTTC.